The 22 T cell receptor beta chains in this list originate from one sample, sequenced in a study of T cell responses to AZD1222 COVID-19 vaccine. Libraries were prepared by immunoSEQ multiplex PCR; TCRdb keeps only in-frame clonotypes and omits some of them. The table includes around 160,000 clones, around 83% detected once. Sequenced material: peripheral blood, taken on day 0 of MenACWY control vaccination. These receptor sequences come from an adult in good health.

The chain has TRBV2 and TRBJ1-4, with TRBD1 matching over 8 bases. This CDR3 contains 14 residues. Germline V lookup: CDR1 SNHLY, CDR2 FYNNEI. Losses at the gene ends were 5 bases for V and 6 bases for J; bases not matched to a gene: 5. CDR3 coding DNA: TGTGCCAGCAGTCGGGACAGGAGTTATGAAAAACTGTTTTTT. This sequence encodes CASSRDRSYEKLFF.

The genes are TRBV6-5 and TRBJ1-1; 7 bases fit TRBD1. This CDR3 comprises 14 residues. Trimming cost V 7 bases and J 4 bases; bases outside gene matches: 9. Germline-derived CDR1 and CDR2 are MNHEY and SVGAGI. CDR3 bases: TGTGCCAGCACCCTAGGGGGCCGCAGCACTGAAGCTTTCTTT. Residues: CASTLGGRSTEAFF.

V usage is TRBV28 and J usage is TRBJ2-7; 8 nucleotides line up with TRBD1. CDR1 and CDR2 from the germline V gene are MDHEN and SYDVKM. The V gene end was trimmed by 5 bases and the J gene end by 4 bases; junction bases not matched to a gene: 4. The CDR3 has 13 residues. In nucleotides, the CDR3 is TGTGCCAGCAGTAGGACAGGGAGGTACGAGCAGTACGTC. Translation gives CASSRTGRYEQYV.

This chain uses TRBV18 with TRBJ2-3; TRBD1 agrees at 7 bases. This CDR3 is 12 amino acids long. Germline CDR1 is KGHSH and CDR2 is LQKENI. The V segment lost 6 bases and the J segment 15 bases; nucleotides outside the gene matches: 12. The CDR3 DNA is TGTGCCAGCTCGCTTCTGACAGGGAGCGACTATTTT. Amino acid sequence: CASSLLTGSDYF.

V gene TRBV6-5 combines with J gene TRBJ1-6; D is perhaps TRBD1 (6 bases). This CDR3 contains 16 residues. The V gene lost 1 base and the J gene lost 5 bases, with 12 bases spanning the gap. Germline CDR1 reads MNHEY; CDR2 reads SVGAGI. For the CDR3, the DNA is TGTGCCAGCAGTTACTTGACGGGGGGCCATAATTCACCCCTCCACTTT. Amino acid sequence: CASSYLTGGHNSPLHF.

The J gene is TRBJ2-1, the V gene TRBV7-9; TRBD2 matches at 10 bases. The germline V gene has CDR1 SEHNR and CDR2 FQNEAQ (reference sequence). The CDR3 covers 16 residues. The V segment lost 5 bases and the J segment 6 bases; nucleotides outside the gene matches: 10. The CDR3: CASSPTGAGGLNEQFF. The CDR3 DNA is TGTGCCAGCAGCCCGACGGGAGCGGGGGGGCTCAATGAGCAGTTCTTC.

The chain links TRBV19 to TRBJ1-6, with D possibly matching TRBD1 (6 bases). CDR3 size: 14 residues. Trimming took off 2 bases at V and 7 bases at J, with 9 bases between the two ends. Germline CDR1 and CDR2: LNHDA and SQIVND (reference sequence). CDR3: CASSIQGRNSPLHF. In DNA form, the CDR3 reads TGTGCCAGTAGTATACAGGGGAGGAATTCACCCCTCCACTTT.

The rearrangement joins TRBV9 to TRBJ1-2; maybe TRBD1 (6 bases). The CDR3 length is 15 residues. Germline V gene lookup returns CDR1 SGDLS and CDR2 YYNGEE. Trimming took off 0 bases at V and 6 bases at J, with 15 bases between the two ends. In DNA form, the CDR3 reads TGTGCCAGCAGCGTAGGAAGGGGGAGATTTGATGGCTACACCTTC. It is translated as CASSVGRGRFDGYTF.

The J gene is TRBJ2-5, the V gene TRBV6-5; 8 bases agree with TRBD2. The CDR3 has 15 residues. With V trimmed by 4 bases and J by 0 bases, 4 bases remained unmatched. The germline CDR1 and CDR2 sequences are MNHEY and SVGAGI. CDR3 residues: CASSFTSGNQETQYF. The CDR3 nucleotides read TGTGCCAGCAGTTTTACTAGCGGTAACCAAGAGACCCAGTACTTC.

The rearrangement links TRBV5-1 to TRBJ1-1; 10 positions agree with TRBD1. Trimming cost V 7 bases and J 1 base; bases outside gene matches: 7. Germline assignment: CDR1 SGHRS and CDR2 YFSETQ. CDR3 length equals 15 residues. The CDR3 DNA reads as TGCGCCAGCGAGACAGGGGGCTGGGAGAACACTGAAGCTTTCTTT. Its translation is CASETGGWENTEAFF.

The chain joins TRBV19 to TRBJ1-2, with D perhaps TRBD1 (6 bases). The V end was cut by 1 base, the J end by 0 bases, with 6 bases between. Germline lookup yields CDR1 LNHDA and CDR2 SQIVND (reference sequence). The CDR3 length is 14 residues. The CDR3 spells CASSIGTANYGYTF. For the CDR3, the DNA is TGTGCCAGTAGTATAGGGACAGCTAACTATGGCTACACCTTC.

This clone came up once. This sequence joins TRBV5-1 and TRBJ1-1, with a weak D call TRBD1 (6 bases). The CDR3 length is 17 residues. Germline-derived CDR1 and CDR2 are SGHRS and YFSETQ. V was clipped by 1 base and J by 2 bases, with 18 bases between them. The CDR3 DNA reads as TGCGCCAGCAGCTTGCAGGGGCTCAGGATGACTAACACTGAAGCTTTCTTT. Its protein product is CASSLQGLRMTNTEAFF.

This chain uses TRBV18 with TRBJ2-3; the D gene is possibly TRBD2 (5 bases). V was shortened by 3 bases and J by 2 bases, with 12 bases between the two germline ends. CDR1 and CDR2 from the germline V gene are KGHSH and LQKENI. This CDR3 contains 15 residues. The CDR3 here is CASSPNPGNTDTQYF. The CDR3 nucleotides are TGTGCCAGCTCACCTAATCCGGGAAACACAGATACGCAGTATTTT.

This rearrangement joins TRBV12-3 or TRBV12-4 to TRBJ1-2; D not resolved. The V end lost 7 bases, the J end lost 8 bases, and 17 bases lay between the germline ends. CDR3 length equals 13 residues. The CDR3 DNA follows: TGTGCCAGCACCCTGGAAGGGTTGAAGGGCTACACCTTC. Its translation: CASTLEGLKGYTF.

The table lists this clone with a few counts. The genes are TRBV28 and TRBJ1-5; D unresolved. The CDR3 sequence is 14 residues long. Trimming cost V 7 bases and J 6 bases, with 16 bases left between them. CDR1 is MDHEN and CDR2 is SYDVKM in the germline V gene. The CDR3: CASTQTPGAQPQHF. The CDR3, as DNA: TGTGCCAGCACCCAGACCCCGGGAGCTCAGCCCCAGCATTTT.

This chain connects TRBV10-2 to TRBJ1-2; D is uncertain. V lost 6 bases and J 3 bases, leaving 11 bases between the germline ends. Germline lookup yields CDR1 WSHSY and CDR2 SAAADI. This CDR3 contains 13 residues. DNA for the CDR3: TGCGCCAGCAGGGAAAATAGGGACTATGGCTACACCTTC. Protein product: CASRENRDYGYTF.

The rearrangement uses TRBV10-1 and TRBJ1-6, with 8 positions matching TRBD1. The J segment lost 0 bases and the V segment lost 2 bases, leaving 15 bases of the junction unmatched. Looked up from germline, CDR1 is WNHNN and CDR2 is SYGVQD (reference sequence). This CDR3 spans 21 amino acids. The CDR3 DNA is TGCGCCAGCAGTGAGGGTTGTTTTTGGACAGGGCGAGGCTCCTATAATTCACCCCTCCACTTT. This translates into CASSEGCFWTGRGSYNSPLHF.

The rearrangement links TRBV6-5 to TRBJ1-4, with 7 nucleotides matching TRBD1. The ends lost 0 bases at V and 7 bases at J; junction bases unmatched: 8. Looked up from germline, CDR1 is MNHEY and CDR2 is SVGAGI. The CDR3 totals 16 residues. The CDR3: CASSYSRRQGPEKLFF. CDR3 nucleotide sequence: TGTGCCAGCAGTTACTCCCGCAGACAGGGACCTGAAAAACTGTTTTTT.

The rearrangement uses TRBV3-1 (or the pseudogene TRBV3-2) and TRBJ1-1; D gene unclear. The CDR3 sequence is 14 residues long. The germline gives CDR1 LGHDT, CDR2 YNNKEL (reference sequence). V shed 5 bases and J shed 1 base, with 11 bases lying between them. In nucleotides, the CDR3 is TGTGCCAGCAGCTCACTCGAAAGGAACACTGAAGCTTTCTTT. It is translated as CASSSLERNTEAFF.

V is TRBV2 and J is TRBJ2-2; D remains ambiguous. CDR3 length equals 12 residues. V lost 0 bases and J 7 bases, leaving 3 bases between the germline ends. CDR1 and CDR2 (germline): SNHLY, FYNNEI. The DNA of the CDR3 is TGTGCCAGCAGTGAAGCCGGCGGGGAGCTGTTTTTT. Amino acids: CASSEAGGELFF.

V gene TRBV7-9 combines with J gene TRBJ2-7, with TRBD2 matching over 8 bases. The junction had 7 bases not matched to a gene; V was cut back by 4 bases and J by 5 bases. This CDR3 is 14 amino acids long. Germline values: CDR1 SEHNR, CDR2 FQNEAQ (reference sequence). The CDR3 nucleotides read TGTGCCAGCAGCTCCGCCCGGACTAGCCACGAGCAGTACTTC. Translating gives CASSSARTSHEQYF.

V gene TRBV19 combines with J gene TRBJ1-5; 9 nucleotides agree with TRBD1. CDR1 is LNHDA, CDR2 SQIVND, per germline (reference sequence). The trim removed 9 bases at V and 1 base at J, leaving 7 bases unmatched. The CDR3 has 15 residues. The CDR3: CASSSGTGSNQPQHF. The CDR3 DNA follows: TGTGCCAGCAGTTCCGGGACAGGGAGCAATCAGCCCCAGCATTTT.